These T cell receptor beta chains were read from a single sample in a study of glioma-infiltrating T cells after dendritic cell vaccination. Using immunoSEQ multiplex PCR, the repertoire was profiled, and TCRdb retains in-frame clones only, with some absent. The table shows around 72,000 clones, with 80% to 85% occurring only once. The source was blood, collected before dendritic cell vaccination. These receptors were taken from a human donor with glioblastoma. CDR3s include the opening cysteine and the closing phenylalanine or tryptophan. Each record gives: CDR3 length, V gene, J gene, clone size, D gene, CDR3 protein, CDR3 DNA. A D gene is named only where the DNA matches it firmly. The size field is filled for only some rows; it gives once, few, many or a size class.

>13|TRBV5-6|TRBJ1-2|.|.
CASSLPGNYGYTF
TGTGCCAGCAGCTTGCCGGGAAACTATGGCTACACCTTC
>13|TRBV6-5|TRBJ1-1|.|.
CASILTGYTEAFF
TGTGCCAGCATTTTGACAGGCTACACTGAAGCTTTCTTT
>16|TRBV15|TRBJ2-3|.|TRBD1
CATSRGQGIATNTQYF
TGTGCCACCAGCAGGGGACAGGGGATCGCAACGAATACGCAGTATTTT
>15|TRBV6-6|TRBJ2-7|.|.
CASSPGGQGRNEQYF
TGTGCCAGCAGTCCCGGCGGTCAGGGTAGGAACGAGCAGTACTTC
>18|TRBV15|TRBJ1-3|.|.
CATSRGSSGTNSGNTIYF
TGTGCCACCAGCAGAGGCTCCTCCGGGACAAACTCTGGAAACACCATATATTTT
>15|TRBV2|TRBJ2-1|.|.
CASSEESRGGNEQFF
TGTGCCAGCAGTGAAGAGAGCAGGGGAGGGAATGAGCAGTTCTTC
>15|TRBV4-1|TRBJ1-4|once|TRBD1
CASSQGGQGYEKLFF
TGCGCCAGCAGCCAAGGGGGACAGGGGTATGAAAAACTGTTTTTT
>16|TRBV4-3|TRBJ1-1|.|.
CASSQDRDPTGAEAFF
TGCGCCAGCAGCCAAGATCGGGACCCAACGGGGGCTGAAGCTTTCTTT
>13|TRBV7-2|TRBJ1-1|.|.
CASSLAGDTEAFF
TGTGCCAGCAGCTTAGCAGGGGACACTGAAGCTTTCTTT
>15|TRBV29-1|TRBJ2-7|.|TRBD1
CSVDILGTGRYEQYF
TGCAGCGTTGATATCCTCGGGACAGGGCGCTACGAGCAGTACTTC
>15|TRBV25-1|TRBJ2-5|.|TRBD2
CASSEPAGGQETQYF
TGTGCCAGCAGTGAGCCAGCGGGGGGGCAAGAGACCCAGTACTTC
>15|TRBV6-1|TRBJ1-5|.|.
CASSEGGYSNQPQHF
TGTGCCAGCAGTGAAGGAGGATATAGCAATCAGCCCCAGCATTTT
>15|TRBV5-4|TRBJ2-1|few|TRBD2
CASSTSGGAYNEQFF
TGTGCCAGCAGCACTAGCGGGGGGGCCTACAATGAGCAGTTCTTC
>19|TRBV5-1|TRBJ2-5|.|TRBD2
CASSLQPASGGASGETQYF
TGCGCCAGCAGCTTGCAACCGGCTAGCGGGGGGGCCTCGGGAGAGACCCAGTACTTC
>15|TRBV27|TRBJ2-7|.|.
CASSSPTEIGYEQYF
TGTGCCAGCAGTTCACCGACAGAAATCGGCTACGAGCAGTACTTC
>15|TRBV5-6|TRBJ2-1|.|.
CASSWGVANYNEQFF
TGTGCCAGCAGCTGGGGGGTAGCAAATTACAATGAGCAGTTCTTC
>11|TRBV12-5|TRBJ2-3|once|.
CASGKDSKEYF
TGTGCTAGTGGTAAGGACTCCAAGGAGTATTTT
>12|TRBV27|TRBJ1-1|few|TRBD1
CASSTGGTEAFF
TGTGCCAGCAGCACAGGGGGCACTGAAGCTTTCTTT